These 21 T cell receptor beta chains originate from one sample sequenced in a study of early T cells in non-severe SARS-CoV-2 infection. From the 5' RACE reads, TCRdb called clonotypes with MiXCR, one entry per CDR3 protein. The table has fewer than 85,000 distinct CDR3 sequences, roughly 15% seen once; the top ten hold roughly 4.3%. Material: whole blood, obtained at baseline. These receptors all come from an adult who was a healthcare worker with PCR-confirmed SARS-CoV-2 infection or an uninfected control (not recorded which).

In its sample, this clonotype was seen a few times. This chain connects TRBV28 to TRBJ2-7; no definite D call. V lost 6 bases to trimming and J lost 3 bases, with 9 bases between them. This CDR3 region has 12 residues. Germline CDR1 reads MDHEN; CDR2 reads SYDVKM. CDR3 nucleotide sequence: TGTGCCAGCAGCCTCCGAGGCTACGAGCAGTACTTC. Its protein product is CASSLRGYEQYF.

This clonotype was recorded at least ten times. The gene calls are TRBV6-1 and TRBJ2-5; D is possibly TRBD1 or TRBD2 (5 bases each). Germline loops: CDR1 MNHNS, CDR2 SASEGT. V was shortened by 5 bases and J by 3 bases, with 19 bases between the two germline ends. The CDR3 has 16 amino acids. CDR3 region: CASSPLGEPNEETQYF. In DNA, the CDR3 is TGTGCCAGCAGTCCCCTAGGGGAGCCTAACGAAGAGACCCAGTACTTC.

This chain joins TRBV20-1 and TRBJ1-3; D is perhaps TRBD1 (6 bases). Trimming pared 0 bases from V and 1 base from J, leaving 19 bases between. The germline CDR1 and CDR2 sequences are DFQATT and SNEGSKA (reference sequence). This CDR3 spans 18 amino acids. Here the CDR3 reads CSARDLGQTILSGNTIYF. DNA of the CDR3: TGCAGTGCTAGAGATTTAGGACAGACGATCCTTTCTGGAAACACCATATATTTT.

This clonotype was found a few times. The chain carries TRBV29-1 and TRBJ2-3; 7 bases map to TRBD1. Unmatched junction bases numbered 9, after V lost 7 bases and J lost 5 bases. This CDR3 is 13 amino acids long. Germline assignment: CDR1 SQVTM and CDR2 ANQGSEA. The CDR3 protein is CSARTGAGDTQYF. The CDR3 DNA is TGCAGCGCGCGAACAGGGGCAGGAGATACGCAGTATTTT.

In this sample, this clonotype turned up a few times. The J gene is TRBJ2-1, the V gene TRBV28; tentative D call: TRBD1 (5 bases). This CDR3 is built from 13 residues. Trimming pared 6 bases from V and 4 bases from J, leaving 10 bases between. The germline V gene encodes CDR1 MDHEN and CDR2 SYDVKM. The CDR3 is CASRFGQYNEQFF. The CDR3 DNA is TGTGCCAGCAGATTCGGACAATACAATGAGCAGTTCTTC.

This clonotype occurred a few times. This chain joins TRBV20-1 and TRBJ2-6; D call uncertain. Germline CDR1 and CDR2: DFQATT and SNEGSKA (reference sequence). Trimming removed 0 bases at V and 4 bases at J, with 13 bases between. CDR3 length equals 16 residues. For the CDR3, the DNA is TGCAGTGCTAGAGATCCTCGGGCAGCCGGGGCCAACGTCCTGACTTTC. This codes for CSARDPRAAGANVLTF.

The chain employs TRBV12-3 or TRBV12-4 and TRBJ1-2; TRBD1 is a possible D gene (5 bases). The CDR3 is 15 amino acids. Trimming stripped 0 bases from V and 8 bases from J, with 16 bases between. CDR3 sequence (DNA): TGTGCCAGCAGTTTAGCGTCATCGGGGGTATACGGCTACACCTTC. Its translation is CASSLASSGVYGYTF.

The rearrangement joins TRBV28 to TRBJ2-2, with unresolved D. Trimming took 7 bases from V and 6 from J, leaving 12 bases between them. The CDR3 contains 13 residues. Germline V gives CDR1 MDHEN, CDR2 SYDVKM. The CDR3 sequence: CASIGRAAGELFF. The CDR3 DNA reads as TGTGCCAGCATCGGACGGGCGGCCGGGGAGCTGTTTTTT.

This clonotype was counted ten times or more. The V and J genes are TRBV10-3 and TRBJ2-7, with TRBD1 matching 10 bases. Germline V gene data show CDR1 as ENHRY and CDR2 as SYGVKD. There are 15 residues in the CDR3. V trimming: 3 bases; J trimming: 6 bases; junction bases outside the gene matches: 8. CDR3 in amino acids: CAISEWTGGPLEQYF. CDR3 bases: TGTGCCATCAGTGAATGGACAGGGGGTCCCCTCGAGCAGTACTTC.

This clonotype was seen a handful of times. The CDR3 region is CASSLVGGLAGGTSYEQYF. The CDR3 nucleotides read TGTGCCAGCAGTTTAGTAGGGGGACTAGCGGGAGGTACCTCCTACGAGCAGTACTTC. The chain couples TRBV12-3 or TRBV12-4 to TRBJ2-7, with 15 bases identical to TRBD2. CDR3 size: 19 residues. V dropped 1 base and J dropped 0; count of bases not matched to a gene: 7.

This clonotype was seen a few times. CDR3: CASSLTGQATYEQYF. CDR3 coding DNA: TGCGCCAGCAGCCTTACGGGACAGGCAACCTACGAGCAGTACTTC. The rearrangement uses TRBV5-1 and TRBJ2-7; 8 positions match TRBD1. The CDR3 extends over 15 amino acids. V shed 4 bases and J 2 bases; nucleotides not matched to a gene: 8. Germline CDR1 reads SGHRS; CDR2 reads YFSETQ.

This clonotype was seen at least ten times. The CDR3 protein is CASRPGRNQPQHF. Here the CDR3 DNA reads TGTGCCAGTCGGCCGGGGCGCAATCAGCCCCAGCATTTT. The rearrangement links TRBV19 to TRBJ1-5, with D possibly being TRBD1 (5 bases). Germline lookup yields CDR1 LNHDA and CDR2 SQIVND (reference sequence). The CDR3 consists of 13 residues. Trimming took 8 bases from V and 2 from J, leaving 10 bases between them.

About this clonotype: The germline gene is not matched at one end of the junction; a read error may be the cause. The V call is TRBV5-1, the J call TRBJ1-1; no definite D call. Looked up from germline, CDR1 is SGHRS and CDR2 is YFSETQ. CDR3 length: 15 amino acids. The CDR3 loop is CASTPGLGKNTEALF. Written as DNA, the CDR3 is TGCGCCAGCACCCCGGGTCTGGGAAAAAACACTGAAGCTTTGTTT.

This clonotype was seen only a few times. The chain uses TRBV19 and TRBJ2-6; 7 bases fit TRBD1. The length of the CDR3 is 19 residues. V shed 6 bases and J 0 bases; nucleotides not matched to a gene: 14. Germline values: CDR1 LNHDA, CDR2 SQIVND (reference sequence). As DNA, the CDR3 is TGTGCCAGTAGCTCCTACAGGGACAGTTCAATCTCTGGGGCCAACGTCCTGACTTTC. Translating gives CASSSYRDSSISGANVLTF. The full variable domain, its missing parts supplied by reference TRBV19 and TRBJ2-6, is DGGITQSPKYLFRKEGQNVTLSCEQNLNHDAMYWYRQDPGQGLRLIYYSQIVNDFQKGDIAEGYSVSREKKESFPLTVTSAQKNPTAFYLCASSSYRDSSISGANVLTFGAGSRLTVL.

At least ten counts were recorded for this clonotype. CDR3 region: CASSSPSSGNPDTQYF. CDR3 in DNA: TGTGCCAGCAGCTCACCTTCCAGCGGGAACCCCGATACGCAGTATTTT. The V call is TRBV7-2, the J call TRBJ2-3; TRBD2 aligns across 7 bases. Losses at the gene ends were 4 bases for V and 6 bases for J; bases not matched to a gene: 13. From germline, CDR1 is SGHTA and CDR2 FQGNSA. The CDR3 is made up of 16 amino acids.

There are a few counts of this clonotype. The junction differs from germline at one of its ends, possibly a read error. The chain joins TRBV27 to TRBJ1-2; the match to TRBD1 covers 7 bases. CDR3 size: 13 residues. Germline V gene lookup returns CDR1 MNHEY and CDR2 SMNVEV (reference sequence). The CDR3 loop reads CASSLTGVHGYTF. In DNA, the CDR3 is TGCGCCAGCAGTCTCACAGGGGTTCATGGCTACACCTTC.

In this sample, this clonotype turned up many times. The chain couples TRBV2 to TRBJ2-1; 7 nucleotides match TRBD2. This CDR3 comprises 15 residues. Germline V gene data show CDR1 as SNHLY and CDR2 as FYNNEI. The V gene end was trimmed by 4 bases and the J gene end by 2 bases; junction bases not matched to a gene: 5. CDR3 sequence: CASSGGGSTYNEQFF. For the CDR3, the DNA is TGTGCCAGCAGTGGGGGAGGGAGCACCTACAATGAGCAGTTCTTC.

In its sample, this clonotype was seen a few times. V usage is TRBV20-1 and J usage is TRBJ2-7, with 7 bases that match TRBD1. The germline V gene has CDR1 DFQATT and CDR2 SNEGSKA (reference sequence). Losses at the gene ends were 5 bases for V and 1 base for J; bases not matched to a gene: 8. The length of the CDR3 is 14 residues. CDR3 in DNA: TGCAGTGCTGGGAACAGGGGTGGGTCCTACGAGCAGTACTTC. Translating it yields CSAGNRGGSYEQYF.

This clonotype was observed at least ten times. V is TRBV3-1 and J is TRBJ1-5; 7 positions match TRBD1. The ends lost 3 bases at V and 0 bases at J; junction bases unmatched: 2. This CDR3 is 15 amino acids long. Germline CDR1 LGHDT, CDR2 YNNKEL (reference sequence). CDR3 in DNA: TGTGCCAGCAGCCATGGGACAGTTAGCAATCAGCCCCAGCATTTT. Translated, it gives CASSHGTVSNQPQHF. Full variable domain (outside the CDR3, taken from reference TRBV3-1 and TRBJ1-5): DTAVSQTPKYLVTQMGNDKSIKCEQNLGHDTMYWYKQDSKKFLKIMFSYNNKELIINETVPNRFSPKSPDKAHLNLHINSLELGDSAVYFCASSHGTVSNQPQHFGDGTRLSIL.

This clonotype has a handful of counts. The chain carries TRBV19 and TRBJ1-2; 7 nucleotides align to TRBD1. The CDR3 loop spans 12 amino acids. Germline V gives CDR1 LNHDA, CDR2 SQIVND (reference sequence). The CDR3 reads CSGGQVNYGYTF. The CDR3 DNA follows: TGTTCGGGTGGACAGGTCAACTATGGCTACACCTTC. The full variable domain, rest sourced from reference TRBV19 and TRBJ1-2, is DGGITQSPKYLFRKEGQNVTLSCEQNLNHDAMYWYRQDPGQGLRLIYYSQIVNDFQKGDIAEGYSVSREKKESFPLTVTSAQKNPTAFYLCSGGQVNYGYTFGSGTRLTVV.

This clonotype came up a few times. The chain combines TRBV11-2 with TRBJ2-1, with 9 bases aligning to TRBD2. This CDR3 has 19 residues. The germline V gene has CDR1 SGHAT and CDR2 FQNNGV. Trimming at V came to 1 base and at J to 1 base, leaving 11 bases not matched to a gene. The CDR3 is CASSLGRKVAGESYNEQFF. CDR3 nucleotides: TGTGCCAGCAGCTTAGGACGGAAAGTAGCGGGAGAATCCTACAATGAGCAGTTCTTC.